This T cell receptor beta chain was documented in a study of T cell responses to AZD1222 COVID-19 vaccine. Study-wide points: Possibly, clonal diversity was underestimated; donors were largely white British and included more females. CD4 TCRs covered the whole spike, strongest at regions 160-218 and 743-854. Reports say nearly half of spike-specific TCRs go after unmutated variant regions.

The analysis combined second doses at about 4 or about 12 weeks. A word on this clone: Antigen unknown.

The assay was immunoSEQ multiplex PCR, and TCRdb's table has in-frame clones only and misses some. The table lists about 82,000 clones, around 86% of them singletons. V dropped 1 base and J dropped 9 bases, with 16 bases sitting between them. The length of the CDR3 is 15 residues. Per germline, CDR1 LGHDT and CDR2 YNNKEL (reference sequence). The V and J genes are TRBV3-1 (or the pseudogene TRBV3-2) and TRBJ2-1; weak D call: TRBD2 (6 bases). Here the sequenced sample was peripheral blood, taken 28 days after the second AZD1222 dose. The clonotype comes from an adult who received the AZD1222 COVID-19 vaccine. CDR3 amino acids: CASSQGLVGHPEQFF. The CDR3 DNA sequence: TGTGCCAGCAGCCAAGGACTAGTGGGTCATCCTGAGCAGTTCTTC.